This record looks at one TCR beta chain sequence and its context. Antigen unknown. When the RNA was reverse transcribed, random hexamers were used with an input of roughly 0.45 to 1 ug. TCRdb re-analysed the immunoSEQ multiplex PCR reads in MiXCR, keeping a single row per CDR3 protein. The table includes fewer than 150,000 distinct CDR3 sequences, around 93% detected once. The data derive from a study of CD8 T cells in Susac syndrome. Study at large: Sequenced Susac syndrome patients included six with clinically active disease and eight in remission.

Study conclusions and caveats: Peak Susac CD8+ clonal expansion was seen in TEMRA cells and active patients.

TEMRA cells were enriched by FACS, while CD8+ and CD4+ T cells were obtained through a negative isolation that was performed magnetically. The sequence derives from a human donor with Susac syndrome. Material: CD8+ T cells from PBMCs.

The CDR3, as DNA: TGTGCCATCAGTGAGAACCTCTACGAGCAGTACTTC. It is translated as CAISENLYEQYF. J is TRBJ2-7 and V is TRBV10-3; D call uncertain. CDR3 size: 12 residues. V gave up 2 bases and J gave up 3 bases, with 5 bases separating them. Per germline, CDR1 ENHRY and CDR2 SYGVKD.